This TCR beta chain was recorded in a study of blood T cells in healthy people across ages. For the study at large: Every two T cells gave about one barcoded beta molecule via template switching.

This clonotype was counted ten times or more. Trimming removed 1 base from V and 0 bases from J, with 7 bases in between. Germline V gives CDR1 SGHTA, CDR2 FQGTGA. The CDR3 sequence is 16 residues long. It was with a sample-barcoded 5' primer and a J-beta primer mix that a second PCR of about 6 to 12 cycles was run. TCRdb re-called the 5' RACE reads with MiXCR, one entry per CDR3 protein. This sample has around 1.5 million distinct CDR3 sequences, with around 35% found just once. The chain couples TRBV7-3 to TRBJ2-6; D ambiguous. The receptor's source is a woman in her 30s in good health. Sequenced input: blood. This chain's CDR3 is CASSLIASSGANVLTF. The CDR3 DNA reads as TGTGCCAGCAGCTTAATTGCGAGCTCTGGGGCCAACGTCCTGACTTTC. Variable domain in full (rest from reference TRBV7-3 and TRBJ2-6): GAGVSQTPSNKVTEKGKYVELRCDPISGHTALYWYRQSLGQGPEFLIYFQGTGAADDSGLPNDRFFAVRPEGSVSTLKIQRTERGDSAVYLCASSLIASSGANVLTFGAGSRLTVL.